This entry lists 20 T cell receptor beta chains sequenced from one sample in a study of blood T cells in healthy people across ages. Sample-barcoded 5' priming and a J-beta primer mix drove a second PCR of about 7 to 12 cycles. A single record per CDR3 protein comes from TCRdb applying MiXCR to the 5' RACE reads. The repertoire consists of roughly 2 million distinct CDR3 sequences, with around half occurring once and the leading ten covering approximately 2%. The material sequenced was blood. These receptors originate from a woman aged 40 to 50 in good health.

This clonotype was observed once. The chain uses TRBV29-1 and TRBJ1-2; 8 nucleotides match TRBD1. There are 12 residues in the CDR3. Trimming at V came to 7 bases and at J to 3 bases, leaving 4 bases not matched to a gene. In germline, CDR1 is SQVTM, CDR2 ANQGSEA. CDR3 in DNA: TGCAGCGCTACAGGGGGTGACTATGGCTACACCTTC. Protein: CSATGGDYGYTF.

The chain is built from TRBV10-3 and TRBJ2-3; 10 bases are shared with TRBD2. This CDR3 is 16 amino acids long. The J segment lost 4 bases and the V segment lost 0 bases, leaving 4 bases of the junction unmatched. From germline, CDR1 is ENHRY and CDR2 SYGVKD. This CDR3 reads CAISESWTSGADTQYF. CDR3 nucleotide sequence: TGTGCCATCAGTGAGTCATGGACTAGCGGCGCAGATACGCAGTATTTT.

The chain couples TRBV20-1 to TRBJ2-1; 12 bases align to TRBD1. The V and J ends lost 5 bases and 2 bases, in that order; junction bases with no gene match: 7. The CDR3 is made up of 16 amino acids. Germline V gene data show CDR1 as DFQATT and CDR2 as SNEGSKA (reference sequence). The CDR3 is CSAGDRGPNTYNEQFF. In DNA form, the CDR3 reads TGCAGTGCTGGGGACAGGGGGCCGAATACCTACAATGAGCAGTTCTTC.

This chain links TRBV20-1 with TRBJ1-2; TRBD1 is a possible D gene (5 bases). CDR3 length equals 13 residues. Trimming pared 5 bases from V and 3 bases from J, leaving 13 bases between. Germline CDR1 reads DFQATT; CDR2 reads SNEGSKA (reference sequence). The CDR3 sequence: CSAATVGHYGYTF. CDR3 DNA sequence: TGCAGTGCTGCGACAGTGGGACACTATGGCTACACCTTC.

The chain employs TRBV18 and TRBJ2-1; tentatively, D is TRBD2 (7 bases). The CDR3 has 17 residues. V lost 2 bases to trimming and J lost 0 bases, with 14 bases between them. Germline CDR1 and CDR2: KGHSH and LQKENI. This CDR3 reads CASSPGGGQSSYNEQFF. The CDR3 DNA reads TGTGCCAGCTCACCAGGCGGGGGCCAGAGCTCCTACAATGAGCAGTTCTTC.

The gene calls are TRBV5-1 and TRBJ2-5; D is possibly TRBD2 (5 bases). The CDR3 covers 14 residues. V shed 0 bases and J shed 11 bases, with 17 bases lying between them. The germline CDR1 and CDR2 sequences are SGHRS and YFSETQ. The CDR3 nucleotides are TGCGCCAGCAGCTTGGAGGCGGGTTACAATGAGCAGTACTTC. Amino acid sequence: CASSLEAGYNEQYF. Full variable domain (rest looked up from reference TRBV5-1 and TRBJ2-5): KAGVTQTPRYLIKTRGQQVTLSCSPISGHRSVSWYQQTPGQGLQFLFEYFSETQRNKGNFPGRFSGRQFSNSRSEMNVSTLELGDSALYLCASSLEAGYNEQYFGPGTRLLVL.

This clonotype was picked up one time. The chain links TRBV9 to TRBJ2-4; 7 positions agree with TRBD2. The closer fit of TRBJ2-5 to the DNA end suggests the J call may be wrong. This CDR3 spans 17 amino acids. The germline CDR1 and CDR2 sequences are SGDLS and YYNGEE. The CDR3 nucleotides read TGTGCCAGCAGCGTCTCCCCTAGCGGCCCCGGGGAGGAGACCCAGTACTTC. Its protein product is CASSVSPSGPGEETQYF.

The V and J genes are TRBV13 and TRBJ2-5, with TRBD2 identical over 8 bases. The J call may be wrong; the DNA end is better matched by TRBJ2-7. From germline, CDR1 is PRHDT and CDR2 FYEKMQ (reference sequence). CDR3 size: 13 residues. The CDR3 sequence is CASGTSGSYEQYF. In nucleotides, the CDR3 is TGTGCCAGCGGCACTAGCGGTTCCTACGAGCAGTACTTC.

The J gene is TRBJ2-7, the V gene TRBV5-1, with D maybe TRBD1 (6 bases). V shed 1 base and J shed 5 bases, with 16 bases lying between them. This CDR3 has 15 amino acids. Germline CDR1 SGHRS, CDR2 YFSETQ. The CDR3 protein is CASSLRGQSQDEQYF. The CDR3 DNA is TGCGCCAGCAGCTTGCGCGGACAGAGTCAAGACGAGCAGTACTTC.

In its sample, this clonotype was seen a few times. A much more abundant neighbour one base away suggests this may be a read error. The rearrangement uses TRBV7-9 and TRBJ2-5; 8 positions agree with TRBD1. This CDR3 comprises 12 residues. CDR1 SEHNR and CDR2 FQNEAQ come from the germline V gene (reference sequence). The V gene end was trimmed by 1 base and the J gene end by 13 bases; junction bases not matched to a gene: 5. As DNA, the CDR3 is TGTGCCAGCAGCTTAGAATCAGGGGGCGCGTACTTC. Protein sequence: CASSLESGGAYF.

This clonotype occurred many times. The chain joins TRBV12-3 or TRBV12-4 to TRBJ2-6; D possibly matches TRBD1 or TRBD2 (5 bases each). This CDR3 has 21 residues. V lost 5 bases, J lost 2 bases, and 28 bases lay in between. The CDR3 DNA reads as TGTGCCAGCAGTCCCCGAATGACCGTCACCACCGGGACCCCTGGGGCCAACGTCCTGACTTTC. Protein product: CASSPRMTVTTGTPGANVLTF.

The chain couples TRBV25-1 to TRBJ2-1; 8 nucleotides agree with TRBD1. The end of the DNA aligns better with TRBJ2-7, so the J call may be wrong. In germline, CDR1 is MGHDK, CDR2 SYGVNS. The CDR3 contains 16 residues. CDR3 nucleotide sequence: TGTGCCAGCAGTGAGACAGGGGCCAGCTCCTACAATGAGCAGTACTTC. It is translated as CASSETGASSYNEQYF.

The genes are TRBV4-2 and TRBJ1-6, with 10 bases fitting TRBD1. CDR1 LGHNA and CDR2 YNFKEQ come from the germline V gene. This CDR3 has 16 residues. The V and J ends lost 4 bases and 7 bases, in that order; junction bases with no gene match: 7. This chain's CDR3 is CASSRPGTGANSPLHF. Written as DNA, the CDR3 is TGTGCCAGCAGCCGCCCCGGGACAGGGGCGAATTCACCCCTCCACTTT.

This clonotype was counted between two and nine times. V and J are TRBV4-3 and TRBJ2-3; the match to TRBD2 covers 15 bases. There are 17 residues in the CDR3. Losses at the gene ends were 3 bases for V and 4 bases for J; bases not matched to a gene: 5. Germline V lookup: CDR1 LGHNA, CDR2 YSLEER. The CDR3 sequence is CASSQWTSGGESDTQYF. CDR3 DNA sequence: TGCGCCAGCAGCCAGTGGACTAGCGGGGGGGAATCAGATACGCAGTATTTT.

The chain is built from TRBV29-1 and TRBJ2-1; D is unclear. Trimming stripped 8 bases from V and 6 bases from J, with 11 bases between. Germline V gene sequence: CDR1 SQVTM, CDR2 ANQGSEA. The CDR3 is 11 residues long. In DNA form, the CDR3 reads TGCAGCTTCAGGTGGGGCAATGAGCAGTTCTTC. It yields the protein CSFRWGNEQFF.

This chain joins TRBV19 and TRBJ2-1; D uncertain. The germline V gene has CDR1 LNHDA and CDR2 SQIVND (reference sequence). V dropped 7 bases and J dropped 4 bases, with 5 bases sitting between them. The length of the CDR3 is 11 residues. The CDR3 spells CASIGYNEQFF. DNA for the CDR3: TGTGCCAGTATCGGTTACAATGAGCAGTTCTTC.

V is TRBV5-1 and J is TRBJ1-2, with D uncertain. The germline V and J ends were trimmed by 0 bases and 4 bases, with 10 bases remaining between them. Germline V gene data show CDR1 as SGHRS and CDR2 as YFSETQ. The CDR3 contains 14 residues. This CDR3 is CASSLERYGYGYTF. The CDR3 nucleotides read TGCGCCAGCAGCTTGGAGAGATATGGCTATGGCTACACCTTC.

As to this clonotype: A junction end diverges from the germline sequence, so it may reflect a read error. The V and J genes are TRBV7-2 and TRBJ1-6; D gene unclear. The CDR3 runs to 13 residues. Germline-derived CDR1 and CDR2 are SGHTA and FQGNSA. In DNA form, the CDR3 reads TGTGCCAGCAGCACTCGGACTGATTCACCCCCCCACTTT. It encodes CASSTRTDSPPHF.

The chain joins TRBV28 to TRBJ1-2; the D is unclear. V lost 9 bases and J 4 bases, leaving 6 bases between the germline ends. Germline loops: CDR1 MDHEN, CDR2 SYDVKM. This CDR3 is built from 10 residues. The CDR3 loop reads CASYLYGYTF. CDR3 DNA sequence: TGTGCCAGTTATCTCTATGGCTACACCTTC.

This chain uses TRBV28 with TRBJ2-5; 9 bases fit TRBD2. The CDR3 runs to 15 residues. With V trimmed by 6 bases and J by 5 bases, 10 bases remained unmatched. Germline V gene sequence: CDR1 MDHEN, CDR2 SYDVKM. This CDR3 reads CASRASGAPSETQYF. As DNA, the CDR3 is TGTGCCAGCAGGGCTAGCGGGGCCCCCTCGGAGACCCAGTACTTC.